Shown below are 14 T cell receptor beta chains from a single sample sequenced in a study of PD-1 blockade in mismatch repair-deficient tumors. Clones were read by immunoSEQ multiplex PCR, and TCRdb kept only the in-frame ones, dropping some. The table lists 45,000 to 60,000 clones, approximately 80% of them singletons. The material was peripheral blood, obtained 4 weeks after starting pembrolizumab. These receptors were taken from an adult with mismatch repair-deficient cancer.

CDR3 nucleotide sequence: TGCGCCAGCAGCCAAGAGAGGACAGCGGGGGAACAAGAGACCCAGTACTTC. It encodes CASSQERTAGEQETQYF. This sequence joins TRBV4-1 and TRBJ2-5; TRBD2 agrees at 8 bases. The CDR3 sequence is 17 residues long. Germline assignment: CDR1 MGHRA and CDR2 YSYEKL. V shed 0 bases, J shed 2 bases, and the junction held 8 bases outside the gene matches.

The chain has TRBV28 and TRBJ2-2; tentative D call: TRBD1 (6 bases). CDR1 and CDR2 (germline): MDHEN, SYDVKM. Trimming pared 7 bases from V and 5 bases from J, leaving 17 bases between. The CDR3 contains 15 residues. The chain's CDR3 is CASTEHTQGTGELFF. CDR3 coding DNA: TGTGCCAGCACCGAACATACTCAGGGGACCGGGGAGCTGTTTTTT.

The chain employs TRBV18 and TRBJ2-5; no definite D call. The CDR3 loop spans 13 amino acids. CDR1 and CDR2 from the germline V gene are KGHSH and LQKENI. V was shortened by 2 bases and J by 0 bases, with 4 bases between the two germline ends. The CDR3 nucleotides read TGTGCCAGCTCACCATCAGACCAAGAGACCCAGTACTTC. Translated, it gives CASSPSDQETQYF.

This clone showed up just once. This chain joins TRBV10-3 and TRBJ1-2, with 7 bases matching TRBD1. This CDR3 is built from 16 residues. The germline V gene has CDR1 ENHRY and CDR2 SYGVKD. Trimming cost V 4 bases and J 2 bases; bases outside gene matches: 10. CDR3 in amino acids: CAISGIAGTVNYGYTF. Here the CDR3 DNA reads TGTGCCATCAGTGGTATTGCCGGGACAGTAAACTATGGCTACACCTTC.

The J gene is TRBJ2-1, the V gene TRBV28; perhaps TRBD2 as D (6 bases). Germline V gives CDR1 MDHEN, CDR2 SYDVKM. Trimming pared 3 bases from V and 5 bases from J, leaving 14 bases between. This CDR3 is built from 15 residues. The CDR3: CASSLMRDGDNEQFF. In nucleotides, the CDR3 is TGTGCCAGCAGTTTGATGCGGGATGGGGACAATGAGCAGTTCTTC.

This clone has just one count. This chain uses TRBV7-9 with TRBJ2-3; 7 nucleotides align to TRBD2. CDR1 and CDR2 (germline): SEHNR, FQNEAQ (reference sequence). J lost 6 bases, V lost 2 bases, and 8 bases had no gene match. CDR3 length: 15 residues. The CDR3 here is CASSLMREYVDTQYF. The CDR3 coding sequence is TGTGCCAGCAGCTTAATGCGGGAGTATGTGGATACGCAGTATTTT. The full variable domain, rest sourced from reference TRBV7-9 and TRBJ2-3, is DTGVSQNPRHKITKRGQNVTFRCDPISEHNRLYWYRQTLGQGPEFLTYFQNEAQLEKSRLLSDRFSAERPKGSFSTLEIQRTEQGDSAMYLCASSLMREYVDTQYFGPGTRLTVL.

V is TRBV5-8 and J is TRBJ1-1; D might be TRBD1 (5 bases). The CDR3 has 15 residues. The germline CDR1 and CDR2 sequences are SGHTS and YDEGEE. Trimming took 5 bases from V and 2 from J, leaving 16 bases between them. Here the CDR3 reads CASRGGRRLNTEAFF. In nucleotides, the CDR3 is TGTGCCAGCAGGGGGGGACGCAGACTAAACACTGAAGCTTTCTTT.

The chain carries TRBV11-2 and TRBJ2-7; 7 bases are a match to TRBD2. J gave up 4 bases and V 5 bases, and 8 bases lay outside the gene matches. This CDR3 spans 14 amino acids. The germline gives CDR1 SGHAT, CDR2 FQNNGV. The CDR3 sequence: CASSPGGTLYEQYF. The CDR3 DNA reads TGTGCCAGCAGCCCCGGGGGGACGTTATACGAGCAGTACTTC.

This sequence joins TRBV28 and TRBJ1-1; 9 bases map to TRBD1. Germline V gene data show CDR1 as MDHEN and CDR2 as SYDVKM. The J segment lost 4 bases and the V segment lost 6 bases, leaving 6 bases of the junction unmatched. This CDR3 comprises 14 residues. CDR3 sequence (DNA): TGTGCCAGCAGCCTCCCGGACAGGGGCACTGAAGCTTTCTTT. Its protein product is CASSLPDRGTEAFF.

This rearrangement joins TRBV4-2 to TRBJ2-7; possible D gene TRBD2, 5 bases. The CDR3 has 12 amino acids. Germline loops: CDR1 LGHNA, CDR2 YNFKEQ. V was cut by 5 bases and J by 6 bases, with 11 bases left in between. The CDR3 spells CASSYERGEQYF. DNA for the CDR3: TGTGCCAGCAGCTACGAACGGGGCGAGCAGTACTTC.

The chain links TRBV12-1 to TRBJ2-1; the table's TRBD2 call for D was not verified on the DNA. TRBV12-1 is described as a pseudogene. This CDR3 has 16 residues. CDR3 in DNA: TGTGCCAGCAGCTTTGACGGAGCGGGAGTCTACAATGAGCAGTTCTTC. Protein: CASSFDGAGVYNEQFF.

This clone was found once. V usage is TRBV19 and J usage is TRBJ2-3; 8 nucleotides agree with TRBD2. The CDR3 has 16 residues. Germline assignment: CDR1 LNHDA and CDR2 SQIVND (reference sequence). The ends lost 5 bases at V and 3 bases at J; junction bases unmatched: 10. The CDR3 protein is CASSREGNMWTDTQYF. As DNA, the CDR3 is TGTGCCAGTAGTCGGGAGGGAAATATGTGGACAGATACGCAGTATTTT.

This clone was detected once. The chain combines TRBV5-1 with TRBJ1-1, with no clear D. Germline CDR1 SGHRS, CDR2 YFSETQ. Trimming took 0 bases from V and 1 from J, leaving 10 bases between them. This CDR3 contains 15 residues. The CDR3 loop is CASSLDGRTNTEAFF. Here the CDR3 DNA reads TGCGCCAGCAGCTTGGATGGCAGGACGAACACTGAAGCTTTCTTT.

This clone appeared once. The chain joins TRBV15 to TRBJ2-1, with D tentatively TRBD2 (5 bases). This CDR3 is built from 14 residues. The germline V gene encodes CDR1 LNHNV and CDR2 YYDKDF (reference sequence). Trimming removed 1 base at V and 5 bases at J, with 9 bases between. CDR3 sequence reads: CATSRGRVNNEQFF. CDR3 nucleotide sequence: TGTGCCACCAGCAGAGGGCGGGTGAACAATGAGCAGTTCTTC.